This T cell receptor beta chain was retrieved from a study of T-cell memory formation after mild COVID-19. Findings and caveats of the study: CM and EM subsets held most contracting CD4+ clones; EMRA held CD8+ ones. The finding that pre-infection memory included some responding clones suggested that cross-reactive memory joined. Specificity for SARS-CoV-2 was not confirmed among the second-wave clones peaking on day 37.

Constant-segment primers were used for 5'RACE, and the resulting TCR alpha and TCR beta cDNA libraries carried sample barcodes and UMIs. TCRdb independently ran MiXCR on the 5' RACE reads; one entry per CDR3 protein. This sample has about 55,000 distinct CDR3 sequences, with 28% found just once. The sample holds a few counts of this clonotype. The antigen remains undetermined. V dropped 3 bases and J dropped 3 bases, with 15 bases sitting between them. The V gene's germline CDR1 is MNHNS and CDR2 SASEGT. CDR3 length: 17 residues. The genes are TRBV6-1 and TRBJ1-6; tentatively, D is TRBD1 (5 bases). The origin of this receptor is a man aged 18-30 years who had mild COVID-19 (a few samples of this study predate the infection). Cell type and time point are not known. Sequenced input: PBMCs or a T cell subset sorted from them (not recorded which). The CDR3 DNA sequence: TGTGCCAGCAGTGACCGGTTGGGGCTGAACTATAATTCACCCCTCCACTTT. Translation gives CASSDRLGLNYNSPLHF.